This T cell receptor (beta chain) is from a study of T cells after yellow fever vaccination. TCRdb re-analysed the 5' RACE reads in MiXCR, keeping a single row per CDR3 protein. The table has hundreds of thousands of distinct CDR3 sequences, around 12% seen once. The CDR3 consists of 12 residues. Germline lookup yields CDR1 SQVTM and CDR2 ANQGSEA. The trim removed 7 bases at V and 3 bases at J, leaving 5 bases unmatched. Overall study results and limits: Post-booster repertoires contained most primary-vaccination clones again (roughly 95% CD4, less than 90% CD8).

At least ten counts were recorded for this clonotype. Its cognate antigen is unknown. This chain joins TRBV29-1 and TRBJ2-5, with 7 bases aligning to TRBD1. This receptor was taken from a man aged 25-45 years who received the YFV17D yellow fever vaccine. Sequences were derived from PBMCs, sampled on the day of the yellow fever booster vaccination. This chain's CDR3 is CSARQGKETQYF. CDR3 in DNA: TGCAGCGCACGACAGGGTAAAGAGACCCAGTACTTC.